The clone carrying this T cell receptor beta chain was detected only a few times. The data are from a study of blood T cells in healthy people across ages. For the study at large: Per two T cells, about one barcoded beta molecule was captured through template switching.

Primed by a sample-barcoded 5' primer and a J-beta primer mix, a second PCR proceeded for 7 to 11 cycles. MiXCR was run by TCRdb on the 5' RACE reads, yielding one entry per CDR3 protein. This sample has approximately 760,000 distinct CDR3 sequences, with about 25% found just once. The V segment lost 4 bases and the J segment 3 bases; nucleotides outside the gene matches: 3. Per germline, CDR1 DFQATT and CDR2 SNEGSKA (reference sequence). This CDR3 has 13 residues. The sample also formed part of further work on T cells of mothers and their children. That study adds: RNA that had been extracted went wholly into cDNA synthesis, at 1.5 ug per 15 ul. Slightly higher but non-significant overlap marked related mother-child pairs versus unrelated pairs.

Sequenced: blood. The TCR originated in a boy aged 5 to 17 in good health. The chain joins TRBV20-1 to TRBJ2-1; 7 nucleotides line up with TRBD2. CDR3 sequence reads: CSANRDYYNEQFF. DNA for the CDR3: TGCAGTGCTAACCGGGACTACTACAATGAGCAGTTCTTC.